The present T cell receptor beta chain was sequenced within a study of monozygotic twins with cystic fibrosis. Study-level points and caveats: Monozygotic CF twins shared more identical nucleotide clonotypes than unrelated patients. No link emerged between shared CDR3 counts and age, concordance or severity.

This clone was seen a single time. Its specificity is not known. This CDR3 spans 13 amino acids. The germline CDR1 and CDR2 sequences are MNHEY and SMNVEV (reference sequence). Deletions cut 2 bases from V and 9 bases from J, with 14 bases between. Produced via immunoSEQ multiplex PCR; TCRdb's table is partial and in-frame only. The sample lists approximately 34,000 clones, nearly 98% seen once, with 0.15% to 0.2% in the top ten. This receptor was identified in a girl aged 2 to 9 with cystic fibrosis. The material sequenced was blood. The chain links TRBV27 to TRBJ2-7; D gene ambiguous. CDR3 DNA: TGTGCCAGCAGTTTAGGGCAGCACAAGGGGCAGTACTTC. This codes for CASSLGQHKGQYF.